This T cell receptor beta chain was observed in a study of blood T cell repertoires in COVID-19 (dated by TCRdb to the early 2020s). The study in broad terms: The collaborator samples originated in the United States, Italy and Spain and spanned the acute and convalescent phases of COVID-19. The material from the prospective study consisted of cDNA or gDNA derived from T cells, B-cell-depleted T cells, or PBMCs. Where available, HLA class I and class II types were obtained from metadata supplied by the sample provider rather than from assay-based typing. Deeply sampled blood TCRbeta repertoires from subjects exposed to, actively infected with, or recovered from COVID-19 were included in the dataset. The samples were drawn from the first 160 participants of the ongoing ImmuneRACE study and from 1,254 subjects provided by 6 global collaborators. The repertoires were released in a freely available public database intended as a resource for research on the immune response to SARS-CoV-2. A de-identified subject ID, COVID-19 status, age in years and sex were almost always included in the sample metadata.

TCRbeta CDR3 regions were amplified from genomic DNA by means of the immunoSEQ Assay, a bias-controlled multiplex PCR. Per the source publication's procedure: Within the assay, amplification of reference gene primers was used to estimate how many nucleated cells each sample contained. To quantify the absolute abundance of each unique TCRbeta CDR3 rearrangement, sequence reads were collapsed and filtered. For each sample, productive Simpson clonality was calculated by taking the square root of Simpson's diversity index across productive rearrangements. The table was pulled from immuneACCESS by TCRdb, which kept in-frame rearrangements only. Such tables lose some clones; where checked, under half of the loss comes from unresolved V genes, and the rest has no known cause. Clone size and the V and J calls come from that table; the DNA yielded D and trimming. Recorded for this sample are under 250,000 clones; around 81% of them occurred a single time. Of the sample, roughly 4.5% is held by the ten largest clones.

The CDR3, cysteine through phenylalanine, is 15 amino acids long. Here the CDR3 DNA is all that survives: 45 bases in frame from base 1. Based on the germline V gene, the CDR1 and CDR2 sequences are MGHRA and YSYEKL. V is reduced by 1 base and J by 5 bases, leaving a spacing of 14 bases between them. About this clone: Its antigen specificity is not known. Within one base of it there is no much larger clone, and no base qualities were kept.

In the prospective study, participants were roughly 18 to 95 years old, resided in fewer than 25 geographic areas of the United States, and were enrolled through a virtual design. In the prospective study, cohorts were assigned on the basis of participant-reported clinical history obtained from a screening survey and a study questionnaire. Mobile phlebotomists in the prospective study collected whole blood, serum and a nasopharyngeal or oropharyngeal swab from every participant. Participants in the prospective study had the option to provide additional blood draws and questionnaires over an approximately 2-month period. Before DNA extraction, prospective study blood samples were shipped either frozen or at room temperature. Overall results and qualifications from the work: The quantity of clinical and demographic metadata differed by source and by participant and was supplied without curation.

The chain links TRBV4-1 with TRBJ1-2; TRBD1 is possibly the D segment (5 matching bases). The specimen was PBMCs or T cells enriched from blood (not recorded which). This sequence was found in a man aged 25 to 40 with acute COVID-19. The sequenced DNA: TGCGCCAGCAGCCAAGTTGGAGCCGACAGATATGGCTACACCTTC. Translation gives CASSQVGADRYGYTF.